The entry that follows covers one T cell receptor (beta chain) sequence. CDR1 and CDR2 from the germline V gene are SGHRS and YFSETQ. This CDR3 has 15 residues. The V and J ends lost 2 bases and 0 bases respectively, with 9 bases between them. Use of 60 Vbeta and 13 Jbeta primers characterized the PCR. Assay: immunoSEQ multiplex PCR; the TCRdb copy retains only in-frame clones and omits some. The sample carries around 200,000 clones, around nine tenths recorded once. This sample stems from a study of cytomegalovirus exposure and HLA in healthy donors. The specimen was PBMCs. The gene calls are TRBV5-1 and TRBJ1-3, with D uncertain. This receptor was obtained from a woman in her 30s in good health and CMV-seronegative. CDR3: CASSLGLYSGNTIYF. The DNA for the CDR3 is TGCGCCAGCAGCTTAGGACTGTACTCTGGAAACACCATATATTTT.